Listed below are T cell receptor beta chains from one sample, sequenced in a study of cytomegalovirus exposure and HLA in healthy donors. Some clones are missing from TCRdb's copy, which holds only in-frame ones; the method was immunoSEQ multiplex PCR. This table holds fewer than 100,000 clones, around 90% found once. What was sequenced was PBMCs. The receptors stem from a man aged 30 to 45 in good health and CMV-seronegative. CDR3s leave out the opening cysteine and the closing phenylalanine or tryptophan. D genes are given only for firm matches. Some rows have no size entry. The others give once, few or many, or a class for an expanded clone.

clone size | D gene | J gene | V gene | CDR3 protein
. | . | TRBJ2-3 | TRBV20-1 | SAPKPDTQY
. | TRBD1 | TRBJ1-2 | TRBV5-4 | ASNPGQGAGVARGYT
. | TRBD2 | TRBJ2-1 | TRBV14 | ASSQDSGGASGHNEQF
. | TRBD1 | TRBJ1-1 | TRBV4-1 | ASSQVGQGFLMNTEAF
few | . | TRBJ1-2 | TRBV11-2 | ASTQSRGFGYT
. | TRBD1 | TRBJ2-1 | TRBV25-1 | ASSEFFRTGGIRDEQF
. | TRBD1 | TRBJ2-7 | TRBV6-1 | ASSEGQGAEEQY
. | TRBD1 | TRBJ1-2 | TRBV4-1 | ASSQEPQGPLNYGYT
. | TRBD1 | TRBJ1-2 | TRBV27 | ASSPRTGLNYGYT
. | TRBD2 | TRBJ2-5 | TRBV11-2 | ASSPGGEGETQY
. | TRBD1 | TRBJ1-1 | TRBV6-1 | ASHRGLDTEAF
once | TRBD1 | TRBJ1-1 | TRBV6-6 | ASSFDRGTEAF
. | . | TRBJ2-1 | TRBV6-1 | ASIETRYNEQF
. | . | TRBJ1-4 | TRBV28 | ASRGEVEEKLF
. | TRBD1 | TRBJ2-7 | TRBV28 | ASSPQLKTGAYEQY
. | TRBD1 | TRBJ1-5 | TRBV2 | ASRGTGMVPHQPQH
. | . | TRBJ1-1 | TRBV29-1 | SVVRRGDSLKAF
. | . | TRBJ2-1 | TRBV11-3 | ASSFGQGGNEQF
. | TRBD1 | TRBJ1-2 | TRBV5-6 | ASSPPGGSYGYT
. | . | TRBJ2-1 | TRBV2 | ASMEPGGWGGEQF